Below are 19 T cell receptor beta chains sequenced from a single sample in a study of T cell clonotyping in hematopoietic cell transplantation. TCRdb keeps only in-frame clones here, not all; method: immunoSEQ multiplex PCR. The table lists fewer than 6,500 clones, approximately 80% of them singletons. The sequences come from PBMCs, collected 100 days after allogeneic stem cell transplant. The receptors originated from a female patient in her 30s who had an allogeneic stem cell transplant, so the T cells may come from the graft donor. Some clones in this sample may be carry-over from other donors' samples.

This clone has only a few counts. The V gene is TRBV5-1, the J gene TRBJ1-1; TRBD1 is a possible D gene (5 bases). Deletions cut 4 bases from V and 5 bases from J, with 12 bases between. The germline gives CDR1 SGHRS, CDR2 YFSETQ. This CDR3 spans 13 amino acids. CDR3 sequence reads: CASSQQGKTEAFF. CDR3 nucleotide sequence: TGCGCCAGCAGCCAGCAGGGAAAGACTGAAGCTTTCTTT.

The chain combines TRBV30 with TRBJ2-3; D is perhaps TRBD2 (7 bases). The CDR3 contains 15 residues. With 2 bases removed from V and 2 bases from J, the gap between germline ends came to 14 bases. Germline V gene data show CDR1 as GTSNPN and CDR2 as SVGIG (reference sequence). CDR3 protein: CAWSKGGLITDTQYF. CDR3 in DNA: TGTGCCTGGAGTAAAGGGGGACTAATCACAGATACGCAGTATTTT.

This rearrangement joins TRBV27 to TRBJ2-6, with TRBD1 as a possible D gene (7 bases). V dropped 4 bases and J dropped 1 base, with 14 bases sitting between them. This CDR3 has 17 residues. Germline lookup yields CDR1 MNHEY and CDR2 SMNVEV (reference sequence). CDR3 in amino acids: CASSWRDRGSGANVLTF. The CDR3 DNA is TGTGCCAGCAGTTGGCGGGACAGAGGGTCTGGGGCCAACGTCCTGACTTTC.

The rearrangement uses TRBV7-6 and TRBJ1-6; D not certain. The CDR3 contains 15 residues. Germline lookup yields CDR1 SGHVS and CDR2 FNYEAQ. Trimming removed 0 bases at V and 13 bases at J, with 16 bases between. This CDR3 is CASSLAPPPQAPLHF. The CDR3 DNA follows: TGTGCCAGCAGCTTAGCCCCACCCCCCCAAGCGCCCCTCCACTTT. Full variable domain (outside the CDR3, taken from reference TRBV7-6 and TRBJ1-6): GAGVSQSPRYKVTKRGQDVALRCDPISGHVSLYWYRQALGQGPEFLTYFNYEAQQDKSGLPNDRFSAERPEGSISTLTIQRTEQRDSAMYRCASSLAPPPQAPLHFGNGTRLTVT.

The gene calls are TRBV7-2 and TRBJ1-1; a weak D match, TRBD1 (6 bases). The CDR3 runs to 16 residues. With 4 bases removed from V and 0 bases from J, the gap between germline ends came to 15 bases. Germline V gene lookup returns CDR1 SGHTA and CDR2 FQGNSA. The CDR3 DNA is TGTGCCAGCAGCTCTACAGGGACCATCATGAACACTGAAGCTTTCTTT. It specifies CASSSTGTIMNTEAFF.

This clone came up a few times. At the DNA level, this CDR3 is encoded by other sequences in the same sample as well. The CDR3 region is CASSQGDSGNTIYF. The CDR3 bases are TGCGCCAGCAGCCAGGGAGACTCTGGAAACACCATATATTTT. This chain connects TRBV4-1 to TRBJ1-3; unclear D gene. The CDR3 is made up of 14 amino acids. Trimming removed 3 bases at V and 0 bases at J, with 6 bases between. CDR1 and CDR2 (germline): MGHRA, YSYEKL.

CDR3 sequence: CASSLLGQKNEQFF. The CDR3 nucleotides are TGTGCCAGCAGTTTATTGGGACAGAAAAATGAGCAGTTCTTC. This chain joins TRBV27 and TRBJ2-1; 7 bases align to TRBD1. From germline, CDR1 is MNHEY and CDR2 SMNVEV (reference sequence). V trimming: 1 base; J trimming: 7 bases; junction bases outside the gene matches: 4. The CDR3 runs to 14 residues.

This clone was recorded once. This chain links TRBV5-6 with TRBJ2-2; TRBD1 aligns across 10 bases. Losses at the gene ends were 2 bases for V and 2 bases for J; bases not matched to a gene: 9. Germline V lookup: CDR1 SGHDT, CDR2 YYEEEE. The CDR3 is made up of 18 amino acids. This CDR3 is CASSFRQGAFSNTGELFF. The CDR3 DNA reads as TGTGCCAGCAGCTTCCGACAGGGGGCCTTCTCCAACACCGGGGAGCTGTTTTTT.

This clone counts as large (0.1 to 1%). A junction end diverges from the germline sequence, so it may reflect a read error. V is TRBV11-2 and J is TRBJ1-2; tentative D call: TRBD1 (5 bases). This CDR3 contains 14 residues. Germline CDR1 is SGHAT and CDR2 is FQNNGV. Here the CDR3 DNA reads TGTGCCAGCAGCTTAGGTCTAGGGGTTTTGGACTCTCGCTTC. Its protein product is CASSLGLGVLDSRF.

This chain links TRBV5-4 with TRBJ2-1; 9 bases match TRBD2. V trimming: 2 bases; J trimming: 4 bases; junction bases outside the gene matches: 4. There are 15 residues in the CDR3. Germline loops: CDR1 SGHNT, CDR2 YYREEE (reference sequence). CDR3 in amino acids: CASSLSTSGYNEQFF. In DNA, the CDR3 is TGTGCCAGCAGCTTATCAACTAGCGGGTACAATGAGCAGTTCTTC.

The CDR3 sequence: CASSLSGTSTDTQYF. The CDR3 region has the DNA TGTGCCAGCAGCTTATCGGGTACGAGCACAGATACGCAGTATTTT. The rearrangement uses TRBV7-2 and TRBJ2-3, with D unclear. The CDR3 covers 15 residues. Germline V CDR1 and CDR2: SGHTA, FQGNSA. The V and J ends lost 2 bases and 0 bases respectively, with 9 bases between them.

This CDR3 is CATRLRDADSYNSPLHF. CDR3 nucleotides: TGTGCCACCCGACTCCGGGACGCCGACTCCTATAATTCACCCCTCCACTTT. The rearrangement uses TRBV30 and TRBJ1-6, with a possible D match to TRBD1 (5 bases). CDR3 length: 17 residues. Between the trimmed V and J ends, which lost 8 bases and 0 bases, there was a span of 20 bases. Per the germline V gene, CDR1 is GTSNPN and CDR2 is SVGIG (reference sequence).

V gene TRBV27 combines with J gene TRBJ2-2, with D perhaps matching TRBD1 (5 bases). Trimming removed 1 base from V and 0 bases from J, with 12 bases in between. The germline CDR1 and CDR2 sequences are MNHEY and SMNVEV (reference sequence). The CDR3 length is 17 residues. CDR3 DNA sequence: TGTGCCAGCAGTTTATATAGCCAGGGCTCGAACACCGGGGAGCTGTTTTTT. It yields the protein CASSLYSQGSNTGELFF.

V usage is TRBV19 and J usage is TRBJ1-6, with TRBD1 identical over 7 bases. After removal of 7 bases from V and 7 bases from J, the junction contained 10 bases not matched to a gene. Germline assignment: CDR1 LNHDA and CDR2 SQIVND (reference sequence). The CDR3 contains 15 residues. Written as DNA, the CDR3 is TGTGCCAGTACCACCCAGGGACAGATAAATTCACCCCTCCACTTT. It encodes CASTTQGQINSPLHF.

The V gene is TRBV5-4, the J gene TRBJ2-7; D not resolved. CDR3 length: 13 residues. Germline V gene data show CDR1 as SGHNT and CDR2 as YYREEE (reference sequence). V was trimmed by 4 bases and J by 6 bases, leaving 14 bases between them. CDR3 nucleotides: TGTGCCAGCAGCCCTGATGGGGTCCCCGAGCAGTACTTC. Translated: CASSPDGVPEQYF.

This clone was observed a handful of times. The CDR3 DNA reads as TGTGCCAGCAGCCTGAGGCTAGCGGGGGCCTCATCTACGCAGTATTTT. It translates to CASSLRLAGASSTQYF. The chain joins TRBV9 to TRBJ2-3; 10 positions agree with TRBD2. Per germline, CDR1 SGDLS and CDR2 YYNGEE. CDR3 length: 16 amino acids. Trimming took 4 bases from V and 8 from J; bases not matched to a gene: 13.

This clone has just one count. This CDR3 reads CASSGTGFYEQYF. For the CDR3, the DNA is TGCGCCAGCAGTGGGACAGGGTTTTACGAGCAGTACTTC. This rearrangement joins TRBV10-1 to TRBJ2-7; 8 bases line up with TRBD1. Germline V CDR1 and CDR2: WNHNN, SYGVQD (reference sequence). Trimming removed 4 bases from V and 4 bases from J; junction bases left unmatched: 3. The CDR3 runs to 13 residues.

This rearrangement joins TRBV19 to TRBJ2-7; 7 positions agree with TRBD1. Looked up from germline, CDR1 is LNHDA and CDR2 is SQIVND (reference sequence). V was clipped by 3 bases and J by 3 bases; unmatched bases: 8. The CDR3 is 15 amino acids. For the CDR3, the DNA is TGTGCCAGTAGTATGGGGTCAGGGGGATTCTACGAGCAGTACTTC. Residues: CASSMGSGGFYEQYF.

The CDR3 DNA reads TGTGCCTGGAGTCGTTGGGACAGGGAGGGTGGAGAAAAACTGTTTTTT. Its protein product is CAWSRWDREGGEKLFF. V gene TRBV30 combines with J gene TRBJ1-4; TRBD1 aligns across 9 bases. This CDR3 has 16 residues. Losses at the gene ends were 2 bases for V and 8 bases for J; bases not matched to a gene: 12. Germline assignment: CDR1 GTSNPN and CDR2 SVGIG (reference sequence).